This T cell receptor beta chain appears in the sequencing data of a study of patients and donors after allogeneic stem cell transplantation. TCRdb reprocessed the RT-PCR reads with MiXCR, giving one entry per CDR3 protein. The repertoire holds roughly 180,000 distinct CDR3 sequences, less than 45% seen once, with 25% to 35% in the top ten. Only a few counts were recorded for this clonotype. The receptor was isolated from a human donor who was either an allogeneic HSCT recipient or a stem cell or donor lymphocyte infusion donor (not recorded which). It is not recorded whose cells these are; they may come from a transplant donor. Source material: blood, either unsorted or a sorted T cell fraction (not recorded which).

The CDR3 protein is CASSGTGSNYGYTF. The CDR3 nucleotides are TGTGCCAGCAGCGGGACAGGGAGCAACTATGGCTACACCTTC. This rearrangement joins TRBV7-8 to TRBJ1-2; TRBD1 matches at 9 bases. CDR1 is SGHVS, CDR2 FQNEAQ, per germline. This CDR3 is 14 amino acids long. V gave up 5 bases and J gave up 2 bases; unmatched junction bases: 3.